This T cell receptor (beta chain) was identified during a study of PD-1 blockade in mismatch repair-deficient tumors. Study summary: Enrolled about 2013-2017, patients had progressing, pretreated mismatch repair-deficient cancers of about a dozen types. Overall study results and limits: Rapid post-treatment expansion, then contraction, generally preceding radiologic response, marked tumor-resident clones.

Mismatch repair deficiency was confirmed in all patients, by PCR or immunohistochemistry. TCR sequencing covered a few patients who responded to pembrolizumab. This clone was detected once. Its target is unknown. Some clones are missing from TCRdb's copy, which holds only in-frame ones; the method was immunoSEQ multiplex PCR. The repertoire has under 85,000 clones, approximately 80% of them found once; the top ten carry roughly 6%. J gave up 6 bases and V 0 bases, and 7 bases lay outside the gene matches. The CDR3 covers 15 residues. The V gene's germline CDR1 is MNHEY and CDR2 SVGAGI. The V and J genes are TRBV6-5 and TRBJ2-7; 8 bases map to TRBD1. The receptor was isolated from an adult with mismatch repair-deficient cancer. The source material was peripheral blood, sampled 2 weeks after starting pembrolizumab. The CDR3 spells CASSYSGTGPFEQYF. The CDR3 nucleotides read TGTGCCAGCAGTTACTCAGGGACAGGCCCGTTCGAGCAGTACTTC.